This TCR beta chain was recorded in a study of CD8 T cells in Susac syndrome. Patients with Susac syndrome met the recently defined diagnostic criteria for definite or probable disease. RNA totalling about 0.45 to 1 ug underwent reverse transcription with random hexamers. TCRdb analysed the immunoSEQ multiplex PCR reads with MiXCR anew, one entry per CDR3 protein. The sample includes about 190,000 distinct CDR3 sequences, around nine tenths seen only once; the top ten take 0.085% to 0.09%. Germline-derived CDR1 and CDR2 are MNHNS and SASEGT. This CDR3 region has 14 residues. V lost 1 base and J 0 bases, leaving 6 bases between the germline ends.

The sequence derives from a human donor with Susac syndrome. The specimen sequenced was CD4+ T cells from PBMCs. The rearrangement joins TRBV6-1 to TRBJ1-1; D remains ambiguous. The CDR3 region is CASSEGYLNTEAFF. The CDR3 DNA follows: TGTGCCAGCAGTGAAGGGTATTTGAACACTGAAGCTTTCTTT.